Shown below are 21 T cell receptor beta chains from a single sample sequenced in a study of T-cell reconstitution after alpha-beta-depleted transplantation in children. Unique molecular identifiers were incorporated into the prepared TCRbeta library. One entry per CDR3 protein, called by TCRdb with MiXCR from the PCR reads. The data hold around 490,000 distinct CDR3 sequences, with about an eighth observed a single time. The sample consisted of PBMCs, mostly from graft donor cells, taken 180 days after TCRalphabeta/CD19-depleted stem cell transplant. The receptors were sampled from a female patient under 10 years old who had a stem cell transplant for aplastic anemia, so the T cells may come from the graft donor.

The chain couples TRBV13 to TRBJ2-1; the D gene is possibly TRBD1 (5 bases). The CDR3 has 16 residues. Germline values: CDR1 PRHDT, CDR2 FYEKMQ (reference sequence). The V gene lost 3 bases and the J gene lost 5 bases, with 17 bases spanning the gap. This CDR3 is CASSFPDSHLDNEQFF. The CDR3 nucleotides read TGTGCCAGCAGCTTCCCCGACAGCCACCTAGACAATGAGCAGTTCTTC. Full variable domain (outside the CDR3, taken from reference TRBV13 and TRBJ2-1): AAGVIQSPRHLIKEKRETATLKCYPIPRHDTVYWYQQGPGQDPQFLISFYEKMQSDKGSIPDRFSAQQFSDYHSELNMSSLELGDSALYFCASSFPDSHLDNEQFFGPGTRLTVL.

A remark on this clonotype: Since a much larger clone is just one base distant, this may be a read error. The V call is TRBV12-3 or TRBV12-4, the J call TRBJ2-7; 7 nucleotides agree with TRBD2. V was pared by 4 bases and J by 3 bases, with 12 bases of the junction left unmatched. CDR3 size: 16 residues. The chain's CDR3 is CASSYRGPGGLYEQYV. CDR3 DNA: TGTGCCAGCAGTTATCGCGGGCCGGGAGGCCTCTACGAGCAGTACGTC.

This chain connects TRBV12-3 or TRBV12-4 to TRBJ1-1; TRBD1 matches at 10 bases. After removal of 6 bases from V and 1 base from J, the junction contained 2 bases not matched to a gene. The CDR3 extends over 14 amino acids. CDR3 in DNA: TGTGCCAGCAGGGACAGGGGGTGGAACACTGAAGCTTTCTTT. This gives the protein CASRDRGWNTEAFF.

The sample holds many counts of this clonotype. V gene TRBV5-8 combines with J gene TRBJ2-2; D unresolved. The CDR3 length is 15 residues. The germline V and J ends were trimmed by 2 bases and 2 bases, with 10 bases remaining between them. Germline-derived CDR1 and CDR2 are SGHTS and YDEGEE. The CDR3 spells CASSLDVGNTGELFF. DNA of the CDR3: TGTGCCAGCAGCTTAGACGTCGGCAACACCGGGGAGCTGTTTTTT.

The chain links TRBV20-1 to TRBJ2-1; D is unresolved. Per germline, CDR1 DFQATT and CDR2 SNEGSKA (reference sequence). CDR3 length: 13 residues. In nucleotides, the CDR3 is TGCGGTGTGAAAGGGAACCCCTACAATGAGCAGTTCTTC. It yields the protein CGVKGNPYNEQFF.

This clonotype was recorded a few times. V is TRBV27 and J is TRBJ1-6; unclear D gene. The V gene's germline CDR1 is MNHEY and CDR2 SMNVEV (reference sequence). CDR3 length equals 17 residues. V lost 5 bases and J lost 5, with 19 bases in between. The CDR3 DNA sequence: TGTGCCAGCAGTCCCCCCGGATCTAGGGTCCATAATTCACCCCTCCACTTT. It codes for CASSPPGSRVHNSPLHF.

This clonotype occurred a few times. The V gene is TRBV30, the J gene TRBJ2-1; 9 nucleotides line up with TRBD2. The CDR3 has 16 residues. Per germline, CDR1 GTSNPN and CDR2 SVGIG (reference sequence). Germline trimming cut 4 bases from V and 4 bases from J; bases unmatched to any gene: 11. In DNA, the CDR3 is TGTGCCTGGAACCAGGCCCTAGCGGGACAATACAATGAGCAGTTCTTC. It yields the protein CAWNQALAGQYNEQFF.

The V call is TRBV4-3, the J call TRBJ2-1; D perhaps matches TRBD2 (6 bases). Germline CDR1 reads LGHNA; CDR2 reads YSLEER. Between the trimmed V and J ends, which lost 0 bases and 8 bases, there was a span of 17 bases. The length of the CDR3 is 16 residues. The chain's CDR3 is CASSQDGEVSFYEQFF. For the CDR3, the DNA is TGCGCCAGCAGCCAAGATGGGGAGGTGAGCTTTTATGAGCAGTTCTTC.

This clonotype was seen ten or more times. The chain uses TRBV7-2 and TRBJ2-3; the D is unclear. This CDR3 has 15 residues. Trimming pared 1 base from V and 0 bases from J, leaving 8 bases between. Germline CDR1 is SGHTA and CDR2 is FQGNSA. CDR3 residues: CASSLGARSTDTQYF. CDR3 nucleotides: TGTGCCAGCAGCTTAGGAGCGCGGAGCACAGATACGCAGTATTTT.

This clonotype was detected a few times. The chain links TRBV28 to TRBJ1-2; 7 nucleotides line up with TRBD1. The length of the CDR3 is 17 residues. Germline V lookup: CDR1 MDHEN, CDR2 SYDVKM. Germline trimming cut 5 bases from V and 8 bases from J; bases unmatched to any gene: 20. This CDR3 is CASSPIPYLQGPEGYTF. CDR3 DNA sequence: TGTGCCAGCAGTCCTATCCCTTACTTACAGGGGCCCGAGGGCTACACCTTC.

The chain combines TRBV29-1 with TRBJ2-7; no clear D. The CDR3 has 15 residues. Looked up from germline, CDR1 is SQVTM and CDR2 is ANQGSEA. V dropped 1 base and J dropped 0 bases, with 13 bases sitting between them. CDR3 coding DNA: TGCAGCGTTGAAGCGGGCAGCAGATTCTCCTACGAGCAGTACTTC. Protein product: CSVEAGSRFSYEQYF.

The chain is built from TRBV21-1 and TRBJ2-5; whether TRBD1, the table's D call, matches the DNA was not checked. TRBV21-1 is a recognized pseudogene. This CDR3 has 15 amino acids. The CDR3 loop is CASSRRTGFGETQYF. The CDR3 nucleotides are TGTGCCAGCAGCCGCCGGACAGGGTTTGGGGAGACCCAGTACTTC.

To note about this clonotype: Sequence at one end of the junction differs from germline and may be a read error. This chain joins TRBV7-9 and TRBJ2-1, with TRBD1 identical over 11 bases. This CDR3 is 16 amino acids long. Germline values: CDR1 SEHNR, CDR2 FQNEAQ (reference sequence). The CDR3 sequence is CASSIAGTGGYNEQFF. In DNA, the CDR3 is TGTGCCAGCAGCATAGCCGGGACAGGGGGATACAATGAGCAGTTCTTC.

There are a few counts of this clonotype. The CDR3 DNA reads TGTGCCAGCTCACCGGGACGGGAGGGTTACGAGCAGTACTTC. Protein: CASSPGREGYEQYF. The chain has TRBV18 and TRBJ2-7; 8 bases are shared with TRBD2. The CDR3 runs 14 residues. Unmatched junction bases numbered 5, after V lost 3 bases and J lost 4 bases. Germline V CDR1 and CDR2: KGHSH, LQKENI.

The gene calls are TRBV18 and TRBJ2-7; 10 bases fit TRBD1. The germline gives CDR1 KGHSH, CDR2 LQKENI. J was trimmed by 9 bases and V by 3 bases; bases with no gene match: 8. This CDR3 has 14 amino acids. CDR3 sequence: CASSPHGQGEGQYF. For the CDR3, the DNA is TGTGCCAGCTCACCTCACGGACAGGGGGAAGGGCAGTACTTC.

This clonotype was observed many times. The chain couples TRBV5-1 to TRBJ2-1, with 8 positions matching TRBD2. V was clipped by 1 base and J by 0 bases; unmatched bases: 9. This CDR3 comprises 18 residues. In germline, CDR1 is SGHRS, CDR2 YFSETQ. CDR3 residues: CASSLTTGSGGSYNEQFF. DNA of the CDR3: TGCGCCAGCAGCTTGACGACGGGCAGCGGGGGCTCCTACAATGAGCAGTTCTTC.

This clonotype was counted at least ten times. The chain couples TRBV7-9 to TRBJ2-5; D is unclear. The CDR3 runs to 13 residues. Trimming removed 1 base at V and 5 bases at J, with 8 bases between. CDR1 is SEHNR and CDR2 is FQNEAQ in the germline V gene (reference sequence). Here the CDR3 DNA reads TGTGCCAGCAGCTTAGAGAGTCGCGAGACCCAGTACTTC. Translation gives CASSLESRETQYF.

This clonotype was counted only a few times. The chain carries TRBV7-9 and TRBJ2-7; TRBD1 might be the D (5 bases). The ends were cut back, 5 bases at V and 4 bases at J, with 9 bases in the middle. The CDR3 extends over 12 amino acids. Germline values: CDR1 SEHNR, CDR2 FQNEAQ (reference sequence). This CDR3 is CASSDTGYEQYF. The DNA of the CDR3 is TGTGCCAGCAGCGACACAGGTTACGAGCAGTACTTC.

Details on this clonotype: One end of the junction varies from germline; a read error may be responsible. This chain uses TRBV20-1 with TRBJ2-5, with 9 nucleotides matching TRBD1. Per germline, CDR1 DFQATT and CDR2 SNEGSKA (reference sequence). The CDR3 has 10 amino acids. The CDR3 is CSAGPGQGIF. As DNA, the CDR3 is TGCAGTGCTGGACCGGGACAGGGTATCTTC.

The chain links TRBV6-5 to TRBJ2-7; TRBD2 matches 8 bases. The CDR3 spans 15 residues. Germline V lookup: CDR1 MNHEY, CDR2 SVGAGI. The junction had 8 bases not matched to a gene; V was cut back by 3 bases and J by 4 bases. The CDR3 is CASSYGLAGPYEQYF. CDR3 sequence (DNA): TGTGCCAGCAGTTATGGGCTAGCGGGCCCTTACGAGCAGTACTTC.

The CDR3 spells CASSYPVGLPSYNEQFF. CDR3 sequence (DNA): TGTGCCAGCAGTTACCCCGTCGGGTTACCCTCCTACAATGAGCAGTTCTTC. J is TRBJ2-1 and V is TRBV6-2 or TRBV6-3; D is uncertain. Germline CDR1 and CDR2: MNHEY and SVGEGT. V shed 2 bases and J shed 0 bases, with 14 bases lying between them. The CDR3 totals 17 residues.